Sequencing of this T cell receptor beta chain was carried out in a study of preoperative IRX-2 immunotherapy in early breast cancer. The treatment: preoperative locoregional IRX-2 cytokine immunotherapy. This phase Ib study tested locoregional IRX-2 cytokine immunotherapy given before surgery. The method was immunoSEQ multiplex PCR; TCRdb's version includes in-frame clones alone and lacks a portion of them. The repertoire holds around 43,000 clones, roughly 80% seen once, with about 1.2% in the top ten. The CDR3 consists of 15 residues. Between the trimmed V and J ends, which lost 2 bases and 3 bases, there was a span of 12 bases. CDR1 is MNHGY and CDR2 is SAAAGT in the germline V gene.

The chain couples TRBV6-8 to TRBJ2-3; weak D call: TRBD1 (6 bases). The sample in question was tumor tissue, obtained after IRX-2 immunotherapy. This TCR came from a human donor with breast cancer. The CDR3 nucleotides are TGTGCCAGCAGTTACACAGGGACGGTAACAGATACGCAGTATTTT. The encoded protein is CASSYTGTVTDTQYF.